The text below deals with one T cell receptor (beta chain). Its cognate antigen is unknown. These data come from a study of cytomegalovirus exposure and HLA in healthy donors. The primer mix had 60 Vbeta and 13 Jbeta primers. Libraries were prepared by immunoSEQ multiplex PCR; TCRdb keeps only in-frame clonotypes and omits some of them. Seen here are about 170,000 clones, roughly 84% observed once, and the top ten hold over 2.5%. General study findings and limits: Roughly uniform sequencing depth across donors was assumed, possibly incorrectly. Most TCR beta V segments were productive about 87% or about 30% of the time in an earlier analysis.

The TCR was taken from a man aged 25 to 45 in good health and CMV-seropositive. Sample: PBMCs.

The CDR3 nucleotides read TGCGCCAGCAGCTTGGCAGGGATCTACTACGAGCAGTACTTC. This gives the protein CASSLAGIYYEQYF. The chain couples TRBV5-1 to TRBJ2-7; tentative D call: TRBD1 (5 bases). This CDR3 has 14 residues. Germline CDR1 is SGHRS and CDR2 is YFSETQ. Trimming removed 0 bases at V and 3 bases at J, with 10 bases between.